Shown below are 13 T cell receptor beta chains from a single sample sequenced in a study of blood T cell repertoires in COVID-19. Sequencing used immunoSEQ multiplex PCR; TCRdb keeps in-frame clones, though not all of them. The sample carries 200,000 to 250,000 clones, about 82% recorded once. The sequenced sample was peripheral blood. The receptors were sampled from a man at least 80 years old with acute or convalescent COVID-19.

This chain links TRBV9 with TRBJ1-5; no firm D call. In germline, CDR1 is SGDLS, CDR2 YYNGEE. The CDR3 contains 13 residues. V was trimmed by 3 bases and J by 7 bases, leaving 11 bases between them. The CDR3 region is CASSAGIEQPQHF. CDR3 bases: TGTGCCAGCAGCGCGGGAATTGAGCAGCCCCAGCATTTT.

The chain employs TRBV6-6 and TRBJ2-7; the D is unclear. This CDR3 region has 13 residues. The germline CDR1 and CDR2 sequences are MNHNY and SVGAGI (reference sequence). Trimming took 8 bases from V and 2 from J, leaving 13 bases between them. The CDR3 nucleotides are TGTGCCAGCTCCTCACGTCTAGCCTACGAGCAGTACTTC. This codes for CASSSRLAYEQYF.

This clone was counted once. This chain uses TRBV10-3 with TRBJ1-2; 7 bases map to TRBD1. V was pared by 6 bases and J by 7 bases, with 8 bases of the junction left unmatched. This CDR3 spans 13 amino acids. In germline, CDR1 is ENHRY, CDR2 SYGVKD. The CDR3, as DNA: TGTGCCATCAGCCAGACAGGGACTGTTGGCTACACCTTC. Its protein is CAISQTGTVGYTF.

The gene calls are TRBV18 and TRBJ2-2; 12 nucleotides line up with TRBD2. Trimming cost V 2 bases and J 6 bases; bases outside gene matches: 10. CDR3 size: 18 residues. Germline lookup yields CDR1 KGHSH and CDR2 LQKENI. For the CDR3, the DNA is TGTGCCAGCTCACCATCCCGCGGACTAGCGGGATTCGCCGGGGAGCTGTTTTTT. Translated, it gives CASSPSRGLAGFAGELFF.

With respect to this clone: Other DNA sequences in the same sample also yield this CDR3. The genes are TRBV12-3 or TRBV12-4 and TRBJ2-7; D uncertain. V was cut by 1 base and J by 3 bases, with 7 bases left in between. This CDR3 comprises 13 residues. The CDR3 sequence: CASSLVAGYEQYF. The DNA for the CDR3 is TGTGCCAGCAGTTTAGTAGCCGGCTACGAGCAGTACTTC.

The CDR3 DNA is TGCAGTGTAGAGGAGGGTGGCTACACCTTC. This sequence encodes CSVEEGGYTF. This sequence joins TRBV20-1 and TRBJ1-2; D ambiguous. Trimming removed 7 bases from V and 7 bases from J, with 10 bases in between. This CDR3 comprises 10 residues. CDR1 is DFQATT, CDR2 SNEGSKA, per germline (reference sequence).

J is TRBJ2-5 and V is TRBV28; 7 bases align to TRBD1. The CDR3 sequence is 14 residues long. J gave up 2 bases and V 7 bases, and 7 bases lay outside the gene matches. CDR1 and CDR2 (germline): MDHEN, SYDVKM. The CDR3 sequence: CASTLRDRQETQYF. In DNA form, the CDR3 reads TGTGCCAGCACCCTCAGGGACAGACAAGAGACCCAGTACTTC.

The chain combines TRBV7-9 with TRBJ1-2; D gene uncertain. CDR3 length: 15 amino acids. With 1 base removed from V and 5 bases from J, the gap between germline ends came to 14 bases. Germline-derived CDR1 and CDR2 are SEHNR and FQNEAQ (reference sequence). The CDR3 region is CASSLEVLTEYGYTF. CDR3 DNA: TGTGCCAGCAGCTTAGAGGTCTTGACGGAGTATGGCTACACCTTC.

The rearrangement links TRBV19 to TRBJ1-3; tentative D call: TRBD1 (5 bases). With 3 bases removed from V and 2 bases from J, the gap between germline ends came to 11 bases. CDR3 size: 15 residues. Germline CDR1 is LNHDA and CDR2 is SQIVND (reference sequence). The CDR3 nucleotides are TGTGCCAGTAGTATGGCCAGGGCCGCTGGAAACACCATATATTTT. As protein: CASSMARAAGNTIYF.

CDR3 region: CASSSGQGTPYGYTF. In nucleotides, the CDR3 is TGTGCCAGCAGTTCAGGACAGGGAACCCCTTATGGCTACACCTTC. The V call is TRBV28, the J call TRBJ1-2; 8 positions match TRBD1. The CDR3 loop spans 15 amino acids. J gave up 5 bases and V 4 bases, and 9 bases lay outside the gene matches. Germline V gene lookup returns CDR1 MDHEN and CDR2 SYDVKM.

The V and J genes are TRBV7-2 and TRBJ1-5; D uncertain. Trimming took 0 bases from V and 3 from J, leaving 3 bases between them. Germline V gene lookup returns CDR1 SGHTA and CDR2 FQGNSA. The CDR3 consists of 13 residues. In DNA form, the CDR3 reads TGTGCCAGCAGCTTAGCCCACAATCAGCCCCAGCATTTT. It encodes CASSLAHNQPQHF. Based on the CDR3 plus reference TRBV7-2 and TRBJ1-5, the full variable domain is GAGVSQSPSNKVTEKGKDVELRCDPISGHTALYWYRQSLGQGLEFLIYFQGNSAPDKSGLPSDRFSAERTGGSVSTLTIQRTQQEDSAVYLCASSLAHNQPQHFGDGTRLSIL.

This clone appeared a single time. V gene TRBV14 combines with J gene TRBJ1-1; D ambiguous. This CDR3 contains 15 residues. From germline, CDR1 is SGHDN and CDR2 FVKESK. V lost 1 base, J lost 2 bases, and 11 bases lay in between. The chain's CDR3 is CASSQGAGINTEAFF. For the CDR3, the DNA is TGTGCCAGCAGCCAAGGGGCGGGAATTAACACTGAAGCTTTCTTT.

The chain is built from TRBV3-1 (or the pseudogene TRBV3-2) and TRBJ2-1; D unresolved. The V gene's germline CDR1 is LGHDT and CDR2 YNNKEL (reference sequence). Trimming removed 2 bases at V and 1 base at J, with 9 bases between. There are 15 residues in the CDR3. CDR3: CASSQRSPSYNEQFF. Written as DNA, the CDR3 is TGTGCCAGCAGCCAACGGTCGCCTTCCTACAATGAGCAGTTCTTC.